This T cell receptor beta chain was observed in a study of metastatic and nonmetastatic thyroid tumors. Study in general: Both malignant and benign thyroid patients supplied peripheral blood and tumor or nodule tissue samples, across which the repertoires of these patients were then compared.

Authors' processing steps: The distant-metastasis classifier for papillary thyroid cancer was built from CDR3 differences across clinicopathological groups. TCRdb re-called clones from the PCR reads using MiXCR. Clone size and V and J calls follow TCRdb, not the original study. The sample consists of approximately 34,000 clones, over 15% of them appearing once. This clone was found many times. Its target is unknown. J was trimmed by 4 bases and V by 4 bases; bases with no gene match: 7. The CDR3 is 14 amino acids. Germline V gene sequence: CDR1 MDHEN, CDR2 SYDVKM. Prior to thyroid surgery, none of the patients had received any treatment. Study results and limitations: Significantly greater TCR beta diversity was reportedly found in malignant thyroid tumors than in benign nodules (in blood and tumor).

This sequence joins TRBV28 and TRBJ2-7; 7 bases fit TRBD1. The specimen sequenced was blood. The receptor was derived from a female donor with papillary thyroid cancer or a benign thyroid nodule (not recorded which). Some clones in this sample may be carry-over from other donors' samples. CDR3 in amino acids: CASSSTGVVYEQYF. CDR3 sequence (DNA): TGTGCCAGCAGTTCCACAGGGGTGGTATACGAGCAGTACTTC. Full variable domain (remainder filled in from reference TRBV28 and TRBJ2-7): DVKVTQSSRYLVKRTGEKVFLECVQDMDHENMFWYRQDPGLGLRLIYFSYDVKMKEKGDIPEGYSVSREKKERFSLILESASTNQTSMYLCASSSTGVVYEQYFGPGTRLTVT.